The 21 T cell receptor beta chains below were found in one sample sequenced in a study of T cell changes during pregnancy in multiple sclerosis. Sequenced by immunoSEQ multiplex PCR; TCRdb stores in-frame clones only, minus some. The sample comprises about 59,000 clones, roughly 90% of which are singletons, and around 2.8% rests with the top ten. The specimen comprised peripheral blood, sampled in the third trimester of pregnancy. These receptors originate from a female donor in good health, enrolled as a control in a pregnancy study.

The V and J genes are TRBV19 and TRBJ1-1; D might be TRBD1 (6 bases). The CDR3 is 14 residues long. Germline V gene data show CDR1 as LNHDA and CDR2 as SQIVND (reference sequence). Trimming took off 4 bases at V and 4 bases at J, with 13 bases between the two ends. CDR3 bases: TGTGCCAGTAGTACCCGGGGGGGGCTCACTGAAGCTTTCTTT. Translated, it gives CASSTRGGLTEAFF.

This CDR3 reads CASSFSLDYTF. The CDR3 bases are TGTGCCAGCAGCTTTTCATTAGACTACACCTTC. This chain joins TRBV7-9 and TRBJ1-2; D remains unclear. Trimming shortened V by 3 bases and J by 10 bases, and 9 bases separated the two germline ends. Germline CDR1 reads SEHNR; CDR2 reads FQNEAQ (reference sequence). CDR3 size: 11 residues.

The rearrangement links TRBV5-4 to TRBJ2-7; TRBD1 matches at 7 bases. CDR3 length equals 14 residues. Germline V gene lookup returns CDR1 SGHNT and CDR2 YYREEE (reference sequence). Trimming took 2 bases from V and 3 from J; bases not matched to a gene: 5. The CDR3 here is CASSFNRGYYEQYF. The CDR3 DNA is TGTGCCAGCAGCTTTAACAGGGGTTACTACGAGCAGTACTTC.

The CDR3 region is CASSYPSGTANYGYTF. DNA for the CDR3: TGTGCCAGTAGTTACCCCTCCGGGACAGCTAACTATGGCTACACCTTC. The chain uses TRBV19 and TRBJ1-2, with 7 bases aligning to TRBD1. J gave up 0 bases and V 5 bases, and 9 bases lay outside the gene matches. This CDR3 comprises 16 residues. Germline loops: CDR1 LNHDA, CDR2 SQIVND (reference sequence).

The chain recombines TRBV6-1 with TRBJ1-2; a possible D gene is TRBD1 (5 bases). This CDR3 comprises 14 residues. Germline V lookup: CDR1 MNHNS, CDR2 SASEGT. With 3 bases removed from V and 4 bases from J, the gap between germline ends came to 12 bases. The CDR3 spells CASSDLGLLYGYTF. CDR3 DNA sequence: TGTGCCAGCAGTGATCTGGGGCTGCTCTATGGCTACACCTTC.

Points on this clone: The same CDR3 arises from other DNA sequences in this sample as well. The chain has TRBV19 and TRBJ1-5, with D unclear. Trimming removed 6 bases at V and 1 base at J, with 16 bases between. This CDR3 region has 16 residues. The germline V gene has CDR1 LNHDA and CDR2 SQIVND (reference sequence). CDR3 coding DNA: TGTGCCAGTAGCCCCCTTTTAACGGGGAGCAATCAGCCCCAGCATTTT. Translating gives CASSPLLTGSNQPQHF. The complete variable domain, with remaining parts taken from reference TRBV19 and TRBJ1-5, reads DGGITQSPKYLFRKEGQNVTLSCEQNLNHDAMYWYRQDPGQGLRLIYYSQIVNDFQKGDIAEGYSVSREKKESFPLTVTSAQKNPTAFYLCASSPLLTGSNQPQHFGDGTRLSIL.

The V call is TRBV10-3, the J call TRBJ2-1, with 8 bases aligning to TRBD1. The CDR3 is made up of 13 amino acids. Germline V gene sequence: CDR1 ENHRY, CDR2 SYGVKD. V was clipped by 7 bases and J by 8 bases; unmatched bases: 7. The CDR3 region is CAITLDREDEQFF. The CDR3 region has the DNA TGTGCCATCACCCTGGACAGGGAGGATGAGCAGTTCTTC.

The genes are TRBV6-1 and TRBJ1-1; D is possibly TRBD1 (6 bases). Trimming cost V 7 bases and J 9 bases, with 24 bases left between them. Germline-derived CDR1 and CDR2 are MNHNS and SASEGT. CDR3 length: 15 amino acids. The CDR3 region has the DNA TGTGCCAGCACCTTGGGTCGGACAGAAGGGGTGAAAGCTTTCTTT. Its translation: CASTLGRTEGVKAFF.

The chain couples TRBV5-1 to TRBJ2-2, with 10 nucleotides matching TRBD1. The CDR3 contains 18 residues. Germline values: CDR1 SGHRS, CDR2 YFSETQ. After removal of 4 bases from V and 0 bases from J, the junction contained 9 bases not matched to a gene. Here the CDR3 DNA reads TGCGCCAGCAGCCCCTCAAAGGGGACAGGGGCGAACACCGGGGAGCTGTTTTTT. It codes for CASSPSKGTGANTGELFF.

Only one count was recorded for this clone. The chain joins TRBV7-8 to TRBJ2-7; D possibly corresponds to TRBD2 (6 bases). Germline loops: CDR1 SGHVS, CDR2 FQNEAQ. Trimming pared 3 bases from V and 7 bases from J, leaving 7 bases between. The CDR3 is made up of 11 amino acids. The CDR3 loop is CASSFLAEQYF. In nucleotides, the CDR3 is TGTGCCAGCAGCTTCCTAGCGGAGCAGTACTTC.

This clone was picked up one time. The rearrangement uses TRBV9 and TRBJ2-7, with D unclear. The V end was cut by 1 base, the J end by 2 bases, with 13 bases between. The CDR3 is 15 amino acids. Germline-derived CDR1 and CDR2 are SGDLS and YYNGEE. The CDR3 DNA sequence: TGTGCCAGCAGCGTAAATCTAGGAGAGGCCTACGAGCAGTACTTC. It codes for CASSVNLGEAYEQYF.

This chain uses TRBV10-3 with TRBJ2-5; tentative D call: TRBD2 (6 bases). Trimming left V 0 bases short and J 4 bases short, with 15 bases between. The V gene's germline CDR1 is ENHRY and CDR2 SYGVKD. This CDR3 comprises 16 residues. The DNA for the CDR3 is TGTGCCATCAGTGAGTCTTCGGGTAGCGGCCCAGAGACCCAGTACTTC. Its protein product is CAISESSGSGPETQYF.

The rearrangement uses TRBV19 and TRBJ1-6; weak D call: TRBD1 (6 bases). V dropped 5 bases and J dropped 8 bases, with 13 bases sitting between them. The CDR3 has 14 residues. Germline V gene data show CDR1 as LNHDA and CDR2 as SQIVND (reference sequence). CDR3 amino acids: CASSGGQSHSPLHF. The CDR3 DNA follows: TGTGCCAGTAGTGGGGGACAATCGCATTCACCCCTCCACTTT.

This clone appeared a single time. The rearrangement links TRBV6-1 to TRBJ2-2; TRBD1 agrees at 7 bases. This CDR3 has 12 amino acids. With V trimmed by 10 bases and J by 7 bases, 6 bases remained unmatched. Germline values: CDR1 MNHNS, CDR2 SASEGT. The CDR3 DNA sequence: TGTGCCACACAGGGGTGGATCGGGGAGCTGTTTTTT. Its protein product is CATQGWIGELFF.

The chain has TRBV28 and TRBJ2-6; TRBD1 aligns across 10 bases. This CDR3 comprises 18 residues. CDR1 and CDR2 (germline): MDHEN, SYDVKM. V shed 4 bases and J 3 bases; nucleotides not matched to a gene: 9. CDR3: CASSSGRDRGNGANVLTF. The CDR3 DNA sequence: TGTGCCAGCAGTTCAGGGAGGGACAGGGGCAATGGGGCCAACGTCCTGACTTTC.

This chain connects TRBV5-1 to TRBJ2-1; maybe TRBD2 (5 bases). The ends were cut back, 0 bases at V and 7 bases at J, with 11 bases in the middle. CDR1 and CDR2 from the germline V gene are SGHRS and YFSETQ. The CDR3 has 14 amino acids. The CDR3 DNA reads TGCGCCAGCAGCTTGGTTCTCTCGGGGAATGAGCAGTTCTTC. This sequence encodes CASSLVLSGNEQFF.

V is TRBV5-5 and J is TRBJ2-5, with D maybe TRBD2 (6 bases). Germline lookup yields CDR1 SGHKS and CDR2 YYEKEE (reference sequence). V was trimmed by 0 bases and J by 1 base, leaving 13 bases between them. The CDR3 sequence is 16 residues long. CDR3 coding DNA: TGTGCCAGCAGCTTGGGGGGACTCCTCTCCCAAGAGACCCAGTACTTC. This sequence encodes CASSLGGLLSQETQYF.

The chain carries TRBV28 and TRBJ2-7; 12 bases agree with TRBD2. The CDR3 totals 14 residues. J was trimmed by 5 bases and V by 7 bases; bases with no gene match: 6. CDR1 is MDHEN and CDR2 is SYDVKM in the germline V gene. In DNA, the CDR3 is TGTGCCAGCAATCTAGCGGGGGGGGCTGACGAGCAGTACTTC. It is translated as CASNLAGGADEQYF.

This clone was detected only a few times. The chain is built from TRBV28 and TRBJ1-2, with TRBD1 as a possible D gene (6 bases). V was trimmed by 7 bases and J by 10 bases, leaving 19 bases between them. The CDR3 is made up of 13 amino acids. The V gene's germline CDR1 is MDHEN and CDR2 SYDVKM. CDR3 coding DNA: TGTGCCAGCACCCCCCAGGGGTTAGGTTACTACACCTTC. It codes for CASTPQGLGYYTF.

The chain couples TRBV9 to TRBJ2-3; D ambiguous. V lost 4 bases and J 2 bases, leaving 11 bases between the germline ends. Germline CDR1 SGDLS, CDR2 YYNGEE. The CDR3 covers 14 residues. The CDR3 reads CASSIGGPTDTQYF. The CDR3 bases are TGTGCCAGCAGCATTGGCGGCCCCACAGATACGCAGTATTTT.

The V call is TRBV21-1, the J call TRBJ2-2; TRBD2, the table's D call, was not compared with the DNA. TRBV21-1 is marked as a pseudogene. CDR3 length equals 20 residues. CDR3 region: CASSKAPASGRAHDTGELFF. In nucleotides, the CDR3 is TGTGCCAGCAGCAAAGCGCCGGCTAGCGGGAGGGCCCACGACACCGGGGAGCTGTTTTTT.